The next 17 T cell receptor beta chains were all read from a single sample in a study of blood T cells in healthy people across ages. The authors ran a second PCR of roughly 6 to 12 cycles using a sample-barcoded 5' primer and a J-beta primer mix. TCRdb redid the calling of the 5' RACE reads with MiXCR, one entry per CDR3 protein. Seen here are 950,000 to 1,200,000 distinct CDR3 sequences, 30% to 40% observed once, and the top ten hold around 13%. Sequenced input: blood. Receptors were obtained from a young man in good health.

V and J are TRBV7-8 and TRBJ2-3; D not certain. The CDR3 is made up of 12 amino acids. From germline, CDR1 is SGHVS and CDR2 FQNEAQ. V shed 6 bases and J shed 4 bases, with 8 bases lying between them. CDR3 sequence (DNA): TGTGCCAGCAGTGCTCTGCCAGATACGCAGTATTTT. It yields the protein CASSALPDTQYF.

The chain recombines TRBV20-1 with TRBJ2-1; the D gene is possibly TRBD2 (6 bases). Germline V gene lookup returns CDR1 DFQATT and CDR2 SNEGSKA (reference sequence). The V end was cut by 3 bases, the J end by 4 bases, with 16 bases between. The CDR3 has 15 residues. The chain's CDR3 is CSASSAGQPYNEQFF. CDR3 sequence (DNA): TGCAGTGCTAGTTCGGCGGGGCAGCCTTACAATGAGCAGTTCTTC.

This clonotype was detected a few times. The chain uses TRBV5-1 and TRBJ1-1; 11 nucleotides match TRBD1. The V segment lost 5 bases and the J segment 4 bases; nucleotides outside the gene matches: 25. This CDR3 spans 21 amino acids. From germline, CDR1 is SGHRS and CDR2 YFSETQ. The CDR3 sequence is CASRPLFNLGQGADEVTEAFF. The CDR3, as DNA: TGCGCCAGCAGGCCGTTATTTAACCTTGGACAGGGGGCCGATGAGGTCACTGAAGCTTTCTTT.

This clonotype was counted many times. The chain uses TRBV4-3 and TRBJ1-2; 11 bases match TRBD1. This CDR3 spans 14 amino acids. CDR1 LGHNA and CDR2 YSLEER come from the germline V gene. Trimming cost V 3 bases and J 4 bases; bases outside gene matches: 1. CDR3 region: CASSQGTGGYGYTF. The DNA for the CDR3 is TGCGCCAGCAGCCAGGGGACAGGGGGCTATGGCTACACCTTC.

This clonotype has a handful of counts. The V and J genes are TRBV4-2 and TRBJ1-6, with D maybe TRBD1 (5 bases). CDR1 LGHNA and CDR2 YNFKEQ come from the germline V gene. This CDR3 is 15 amino acids long. V lost 0 bases and J lost 5, with 8 bases in between. The CDR3 loop reads CASSQDTGDNSPLHF. In DNA, the CDR3 is TGTGCCAGCAGCCAAGATACAGGAGATAATTCACCCCTCCACTTT.

The chain carries TRBV9 and TRBJ2-5; no clear D. The CDR3 spans 14 residues. With 2 bases removed from V and 4 bases from J, the gap between germline ends came to 12 bases. Germline V gives CDR1 SGDLS, CDR2 YYNGEE. CDR3 bases: TGTGCCAGCAGCGTCATGGGCGCTGGAGAGACCCAGTACTTC. The encoded protein is CASSVMGAGETQYF.

This clonotype was counted between two and nine times. The chain links TRBV28 to TRBJ1-2; no reliable D call. V gave up 7 bases and J gave up 5 bases, with 23 bases separating them. The CDR3 is 16 amino acids. Germline V gene data show CDR1 as MDHEN and CDR2 as SYDVKM. The CDR3 reads CASIPGLGSSRYGYTF. Written as DNA, the CDR3 is TGTGCCAGCATCCCAGGTTTGGGCAGTTCCAGATATGGCTACACCTTC.

This clonotype showed up just a few times. The chain recombines TRBV2 with TRBJ1-5; 9 nucleotides match TRBD1. The junction had 7 bases not matched to a gene; V was cut back by 9 bases and J by 7 bases. This CDR3 region has 13 residues. CDR1 and CDR2 (germline): SNHLY, FYNNEI. CDR3 residues: CASEQGAGQPQHF. In nucleotides, the CDR3 is TGTGCCAGTGAACAGGGGGCAGGGCAGCCCCAGCATTTT.

The chain combines TRBV6-2 or TRBV6-3 with TRBJ1-1; TRBD1 agrees at 7 bases. The V gene's germline CDR1 is MNHEY and CDR2 SVGEGT. The CDR3 length is 16 residues. The V and J ends lost 6 bases and 0 bases, in that order; junction bases with no gene match: 10. CDR3 DNA sequence: TGTGCCAGCAGAGAACGACAGGGTCACATGAACACTGAAGCTTTCTTT. Protein product: CASRERQGHMNTEAFF.

CDR3 in DNA: TGTGCCAGCAGCTTCGACAGGAGGGCTGAAGCTTTCTTT. Protein: CASSFDRRAEAFF. The V and J genes are TRBV7-2 and TRBJ1-1, with D perhaps matching TRBD1 (6 bases). V lost 3 bases, J lost 6 bases, and 11 bases lay in between. The germline CDR1 and CDR2 sequences are SGHTA and FQGNSA. CDR3 size: 13 residues.

This clonotype came up a few times. The chain has TRBV12-3 or TRBV12-4 and TRBJ2-3; 9 bases match TRBD1. The length of the CDR3 is 14 residues. The junction had 6 bases not matched to a gene; V was cut back by 6 bases and J by 5 bases. CDR3 loop: CASSPTGGLDTQYF. CDR3 DNA: TGTGCCAGCAGCCCGACAGGGGGATTAGATACGCAGTATTTT.

This clonotype was seen only a few times. The V gene is TRBV11-2, the J gene TRBJ2-3; D not certain. The CDR3 totals 14 residues. Trimming took off 0 bases at V and 6 bases at J, with 10 bases between the two ends. Germline assignment: CDR1 SGHAT and CDR2 FQNNGV. The CDR3: CASSLDLVGDTQYF. DNA of the CDR3: TGTGCCAGCAGCTTAGATCTGGTAGGGGATACGCAGTATTTT.

In its sample, this clonotype was seen many times. The chain is built from TRBV2 and TRBJ1-1, with D tentatively TRBD1 (5 bases). CDR1 is SNHLY, CDR2 FYNNEI, per germline. This CDR3 has 13 residues. V was clipped by 4 bases and J by 3 bases, with 9 bases between them. The CDR3 DNA reads TGTGCCAGCAGTGGGACAAGGGACACTGAAGCTTTCTTT. This encodes CASSGTRDTEAFF.

This clonotype has just a few counts. The chain is built from TRBV20-1 and TRBJ1-6; 7 bases agree with TRBD1. The CDR3 is 13 amino acids. The V gene end was trimmed by 3 bases and the J gene end by 8 bases; junction bases not matched to a gene: 4. Germline V gives CDR1 DFQATT, CDR2 SNEGSKA (reference sequence). DNA for the CDR3: TGCAGTGCTAGGTCTACAGGGGATTCACCCCTCCACTTT. Translation: CSARSTGDSPLHF.

A word on this clonotype: A read error may explain this, as a much larger clone is one base away. The chain combines TRBV12-3 or TRBV12-4 with TRBJ2-5; a weak D match, TRBD2 (6 bases). The CDR3 is 14 residues long. CDR3 region: CASSVAAAQETQYF. In DNA, the CDR3 is TGTGCCAGCAGTGTAGCGGCAGCTCAAGAGACCCAGTACTTC.

The J gene is TRBJ2-2, the V gene TRBV6-5; 8 positions agree with TRBD1. Trimming cost V 6 bases and J 7 bases; bases outside gene matches: 7. The germline V gene has CDR1 MNHEY and CDR2 SVGAGI. This CDR3 contains 14 residues. CDR3 sequence: CASRRTGTNGELFF. The CDR3 bases are TGTGCCAGCAGACGGACAGGGACGAACGGGGAGCTGTTTTTT.

This chain joins TRBV20-1 and TRBJ2-7; 10 bases map to TRBD2. The CDR3 is made up of 13 amino acids. CDR1 and CDR2 from the germline V gene are DFQATT and SNEGSKA (reference sequence). V lost 8 bases, J lost 2 bases, and 6 bases stayed unmatched. The CDR3 region has the DNA TGCAGTCCGAAACTAGCGGGGACCTACGAGCAGTACTTC. Translation: CSPKLAGTYEQYF.